The following is a T cell receptor (beta chain) sequence with its context. Its antigen is not identified. This sample stems from a study of cytomegalovirus exposure and HLA in healthy donors. Study results and limitations: Earlier analysis looked at TCR beta V segments, and most were productive about 90% or about 30% of the time. What a later analysis showed was that several of the most significant clusters appeared linked to common viral pathogens. Being indistinguishable, some V segments were excluded, TRBV6-2 and TRBV6-3 among them.

Each of the donors was a healthy bone marrow donor. CDR1 LNHDA and CDR2 SQIVND come from the germline V gene (reference sequence). CDR3 length: 15 amino acids. V shed 3 bases, J shed 5 bases, and the junction held 6 bases outside the gene matches. Vbeta (60) and Jbeta (13) primers were used in the PCR. Libraries were prepared by immunoSEQ multiplex PCR; TCRdb keeps only in-frame clonotypes and omits some of them. Among approximately 140,000 clones listed, about three quarters were seen once. Material for sequencing was PBMCs. The V gene is TRBV19, the J gene TRBJ2-2; 7 bases agree with TRBD1. The clonotype comes from a woman aged 40 to 50 in good health and CMV-seronegative. DNA for the CDR3: TGTGCCAGTAGTATGAGGCCAGGGGGAACCGGGGAGCTGTTTTTT. It specifies CASSMRPGGTGELFF. The variable domain in full, completed from reference TRBV19 and TRBJ2-2, reads DGGITQSPKYLFRKEGQNVTLSCEQNLNHDAMYWYRQDPGQGLRLIYYSQIVNDFQKGDIAEGYSVSREKKESFPLTVTSAQKNPTAFYLCASSMRPGGTGELFFGEGSRLTVL.